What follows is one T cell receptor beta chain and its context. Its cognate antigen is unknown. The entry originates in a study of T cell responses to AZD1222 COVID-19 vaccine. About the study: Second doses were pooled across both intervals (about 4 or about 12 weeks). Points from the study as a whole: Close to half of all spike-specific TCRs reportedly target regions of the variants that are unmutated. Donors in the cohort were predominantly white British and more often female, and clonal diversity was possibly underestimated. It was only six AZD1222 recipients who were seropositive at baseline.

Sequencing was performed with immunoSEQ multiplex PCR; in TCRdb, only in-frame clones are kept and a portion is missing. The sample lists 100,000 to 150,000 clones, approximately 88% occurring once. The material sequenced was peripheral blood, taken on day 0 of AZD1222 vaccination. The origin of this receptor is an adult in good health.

DNA of the CDR3: TGCGCCAGCAGCCAAGACACAGGAGGGAGGGAGCAGTACTTC. Its protein is CASSQDTGGREQYF. The chain recombines TRBV4-3 with TRBJ2-7, with TRBD2 as a possible D gene (6 bases). V lost 0 bases, J lost 7 bases, and 13 bases lay in between. Germline values: CDR1 LGHNA, CDR2 YSLEER. This CDR3 is built from 14 residues.